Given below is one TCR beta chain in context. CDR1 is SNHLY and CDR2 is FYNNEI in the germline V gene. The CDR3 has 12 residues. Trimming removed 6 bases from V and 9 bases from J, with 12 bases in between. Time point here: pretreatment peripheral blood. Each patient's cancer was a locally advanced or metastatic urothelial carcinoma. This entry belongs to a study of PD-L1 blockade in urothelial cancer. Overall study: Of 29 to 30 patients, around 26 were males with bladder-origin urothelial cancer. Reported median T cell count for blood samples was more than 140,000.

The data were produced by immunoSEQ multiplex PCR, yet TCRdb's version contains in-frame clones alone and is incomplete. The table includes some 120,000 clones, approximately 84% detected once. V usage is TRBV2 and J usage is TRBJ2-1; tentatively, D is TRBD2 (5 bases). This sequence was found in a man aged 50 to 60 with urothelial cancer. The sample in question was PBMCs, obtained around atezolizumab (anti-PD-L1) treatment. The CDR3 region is CASRRERSEQFF. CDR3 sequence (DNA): TGTGCCAGCAGGAGGGAGAGAAGTGAGCAGTTCTTC.